Listed here are 20 T cell receptor beta chains from one sample, sequenced in a study of blood T cell repertoires in COVID-19. The data were produced by immunoSEQ multiplex PCR, yet TCRdb's version contains in-frame clones alone and is incomplete. The sample comprises tens of thousands of clones, more than 80% of which are singletons, and roughly 13% rests with the top ten. Sequenced material: peripheral blood. These receptors all come from a man over 45 with COVID-19, enrolled during active disease.

This clone was observed once. This chain uses TRBV13 with TRBJ2-1, with TRBD2 matching over 8 bases. This CDR3 region has 13 residues. CDR1 is PRHDT, CDR2 FYEKMQ, per germline (reference sequence). V lost 5 bases and J lost 13; bases outside the gene matches: 10. The CDR3 spells CASSPMKAGEQFF. The CDR3 DNA is TGTGCCAGCAGCCCCATGAAAGCGGGGGAACAGTTCTTC.

This clone was seen a single time. V gene TRBV19 combines with J gene TRBJ2-1; D unresolved. Germline lookup yields CDR1 LNHDA and CDR2 SQIVND (reference sequence). V was cut by 3 bases and J by 4 bases, with 4 bases left in between. This CDR3 spans 12 amino acids. This CDR3 is CASSIQYNEQFF. The CDR3 nucleotides read TGTGCCAGTAGTATCCAATACAATGAGCAGTTCTTC.

The chain uses TRBV6-1 and TRBJ1-2; D might be TRBD1 (5 bases). The germline V gene encodes CDR1 MNHNS and CDR2 SASEGT. Trimming cost V 2 bases and J 3 bases, with 10 bases left between them. The CDR3 has 14 amino acids. This CDR3 reads CASSEYGGDYGYTF. CDR3 DNA sequence: TGTGCCAGCAGTGAATACGGGGGGGACTATGGCTACACCTTC.

The V and J genes are TRBV10-3 and TRBJ1-4; 10 bases align to TRBD1. The CDR3 spans 15 residues. Germline CDR1 ENHRY, CDR2 SYGVKD. With 10 bases clipped from V and 7 bases from J, the junction kept 12 bases outside the gene matches. DNA for the CDR3: TGTGCCACGACCGACGGACAGGGGGTTGGTGAAAAACTGTTTTTT. As protein: CATTDGQGVGEKLFF.

This sequence joins TRBV27 and TRBJ2-6; TRBD1 matches 7 bases. J was trimmed by 3 bases and V by 6 bases; bases with no gene match: 2. The CDR3 is made up of 14 amino acids. Germline CDR1 reads MNHEY; CDR2 reads SMNVEV (reference sequence). The CDR3 DNA is TGTGCCAGCAGGAACAGGGGTGGGGCCAACGTCCTGACTTTC. Translation: CASRNRGGANVLTF.

V gene TRBV7-2 combines with J gene TRBJ2-1; D gene unclear. Deletions cut 5 bases from V and 1 base from J, with 9 bases between. The CDR3 extends over 14 amino acids. Germline V CDR1 and CDR2: SGHTA, FQGNSA. The DNA of the CDR3 is TGTGCCAGCAGCCTATCTCAATCCTACAATGAGCAGTTCTTC. Its translation: CASSLSQSYNEQFF.

J is TRBJ2-5 and V is TRBV12-5, with 8 bases fitting TRBD2. After removal of 0 bases from V and 2 bases from J, the junction contained 5 bases not matched to a gene. This CDR3 region has 16 residues. The germline V gene has CDR1 LGHNT and CDR2 FRNRAP. CDR3 protein: CASGLVWAGGQETQYF. The CDR3 nucleotides read TGTGCTAGTGGTTTGGTATGGGCGGGGGGACAAGAGACCCAGTACTTC.

This sequence joins TRBV12-5 and TRBJ2-5; 13 bases match TRBD2. The CDR3 totals 16 residues. Germline-derived CDR1 and CDR2 are LGHNT and FRNRAP. V lost 6 bases to trimming and J lost 4 bases; unmatched junction nucleotides: 8. The CDR3 nucleotides read TGTGCTAGTGGGTCGGGACTAGCGGGGACGGGAGAGACCCAGTACTTC. Translated, it gives CASGSGLAGTGETQYF.

This chain links TRBV5-1 with TRBJ1-1; D uncertain. The CDR3 totals 15 residues. V was clipped by 5 bases and J by 4 bases, with 18 bases between them. Germline assignment: CDR1 SGHRS and CDR2 YFSETQ. Here the CDR3 DNA reads TGCGCCAGCAGACCGATATCCGGTTTTCGCACTGAAGCTTTCTTT. Its translation is CASRPISGFRTEAFF. The entire variable domain, with the rest obtained from reference TRBV5-1 and TRBJ1-1, is as follows: KAGVTQTPRYLIKTRGQQVTLSCSPISGHRSVSWYQQTPGQGLQFLFEYFSETQRNKGNFPGRFSGRQFSNSRSEMNVSTLELGDSALYLCASRPISGFRTEAFFGQGTRLTVV.

The CDR3 DNA follows: TGTGCCAGCAGGGCCGGTCGGGTGGAGAGTAATGAAAAACTGTTTTTT. This encodes CASRAGRVESNEKLFF. The rearrangement links TRBV2 to TRBJ1-4; D is undetermined. This CDR3 spans 16 amino acids. The germline V gene encodes CDR1 SNHLY and CDR2 FYNNEI. Trimming removed 6 bases at V and 4 bases at J, with 18 bases between.

The chain employs TRBV27 and TRBJ1-5, with D possibly TRBD1 on 6 matching bases. In germline, CDR1 is MNHEY, CDR2 SMNVEV (reference sequence). Trimming removed 5 bases at V and 3 bases at J, with 11 bases between. The CDR3 covers 14 residues. The CDR3 DNA reads TGTGCCAGCAGTCTCGGACAGCCCAATCAGCCCCAGCATTTT. This sequence encodes CASSLGQPNQPQHF.

The rearrangement links TRBV6-5 to TRBJ1-3; D may be TRBD1 (5 bases). Per the germline V gene, CDR1 is MNHEY and CDR2 is SVGAGI. V lost 8 bases and J lost 0, with 14 bases in between. The CDR3 is 15 amino acids. The CDR3 coding sequence is TGTGCCAGCGGGAGGGACGGTCCCTCTGGAAACACCATATATTTT. It encodes CASGRDGPSGNTIYF.

This chain links TRBV5-1 with TRBJ1-6; 8 bases are shared with TRBD1. The CDR3 length is 15 residues. V was clipped by 2 bases and J by 8 bases; unmatched bases: 6. Germline V lookup: CDR1 SGHRS, CDR2 YFSETQ. The DNA for the CDR3 is TGCGCCAGCAGCTTAGGTCAACAGGGGGATTCACCCCTCCACTTT. Translated, it gives CASSLGQQGDSPLHF.

The chain joins TRBV3-1 (or the pseudogene TRBV3-2) to TRBJ2-7; D is possibly TRBD2 (5 bases). Germline CDR1 LGHDT, CDR2 YNNKEL (reference sequence). The CDR3 spans 14 residues. Trimming left V 6 bases short and J 7 bases short, with 19 bases between. As DNA, the CDR3 is TGTGCCAGCAGTCCGGGTGACCCTACGGGAGAGCAGTACTTC. Translated: CASSPGDPTGEQYF.

This chain uses TRBV7-8 with TRBJ1-1, with D perhaps matching TRBD1 (6 bases). The germline CDR1 and CDR2 sequences are SGHVS and FQNEAQ. This CDR3 spans 14 amino acids. Trimming took 4 bases from V and 4 from J, leaving 13 bases between them. The chain's CDR3 is CASSSDSGRTEAFF. The CDR3 nucleotides read TGTGCCAGCAGCTCGGACAGTGGGCGCACTGAAGCTTTCTTT.

V gene TRBV5-1 combines with J gene TRBJ1-2; the match to TRBD1 covers 10 bases. This CDR3 is built from 16 residues. Per germline, CDR1 SGHRS and CDR2 YFSETQ. After removal of 4 bases from V and 4 bases from J, the junction contained 10 bases not matched to a gene. DNA of the CDR3: TGCGCCAGCAGCGCCGGGACAGGGGCCGAGGTCTATGGCTACACCTTC. Translated, it gives CASSAGTGAEVYGYTF.

The rearrangement joins TRBV29-1 to TRBJ2-1; D is possibly TRBD2 (6 bases). CDR3 size: 13 residues. V was cut by 3 bases and J by 7 bases, with 13 bases left in between. In germline, CDR1 is SQVTM, CDR2 ANQGSEA. In nucleotides, the CDR3 is TGCAGCGTTGAGGGGCTAGCGAGGAATGAGCAGTTCTTC. Translation: CSVEGLARNEQFF.

V usage is TRBV7-9 and J usage is TRBJ2-1; 7 bases map to TRBD2. This CDR3 contains 21 residues. CDR1 and CDR2 (germline): SEHNR, FQNEAQ (reference sequence). V was clipped by 5 bases and J by 4 bases; unmatched bases: 26. The chain's CDR3 is CASSNIRGGNRIPKRYNEQFF. CDR3 nucleotides: TGTGCCAGCAGCAATATTAGGGGAGGGAACAGGATCCCGAAAAGATACAATGAGCAGTTCTTC.

The chain carries TRBV5-6 and TRBJ2-2; D unclear. The CDR3 has 13 residues. CDR1 SGHDT and CDR2 YYEEEE come from the germline V gene. Trimming took 7 bases from V and 2 from J, leaving 9 bases between them. In DNA form, the CDR3 reads TGTGCCAGCGGCCCATATAACACCGGGGAGCTGTTTTTT. Its translation: CASGPYNTGELFF.

This clone was counted a few times. DNA of the CDR3: TGTGCCAGCTCACCAGGGGCCCTCGGGTTGACAGATACGCAGTATTTT. Its translation: CASSPGALGLTDTQYF. The chain uses TRBV18 and TRBJ2-3, with D perhaps matching TRBD1 (5 bases). In germline, CDR1 is KGHSH, CDR2 LQKENI. There are 16 residues in the CDR3. Trimming cost V 2 bases and J 3 bases, with 15 bases left between them. Full variable domain (outside the CDR3, taken from reference TRBV18 and TRBJ2-3): NAGVMQNPRHLVRRRGQEARLRCSPMKGHSHVYWYRQLPEEGLKFMVYLQKENIIDESGMPKERFSAEFPKEGPSILRIQQVVRGDSAAYFCASSPGALGLTDTQYFGPGTRLTVL.